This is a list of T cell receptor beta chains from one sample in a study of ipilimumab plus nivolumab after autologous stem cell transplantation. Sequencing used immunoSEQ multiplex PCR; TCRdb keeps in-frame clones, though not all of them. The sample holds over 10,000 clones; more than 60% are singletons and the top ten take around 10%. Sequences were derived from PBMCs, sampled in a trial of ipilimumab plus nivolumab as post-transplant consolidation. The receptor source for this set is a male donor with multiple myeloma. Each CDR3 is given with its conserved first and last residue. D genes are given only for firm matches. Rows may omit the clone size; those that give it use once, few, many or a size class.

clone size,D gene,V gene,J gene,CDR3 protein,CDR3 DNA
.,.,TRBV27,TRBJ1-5,CASSRWGGNQPQHF,TGTGCCAGCAGTAGATGGGGAGGCAATCAGCCCCAGCATTTT
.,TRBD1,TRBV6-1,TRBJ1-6,CASRQGTGGSPLHF,TGTGCCAGCCGACAGGGGACAGGGGGGTCACCCCTCCACTTT
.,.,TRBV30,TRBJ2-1,CASGRGSSYNEQFF,TGTGCCTCTGGACGGGGGAGCTCCTACAATGAGCAGTTCTTC
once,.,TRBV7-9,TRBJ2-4,CASSSGEWAKNIQYF,TGTGCCAGCAGCTCAGGGGAATGGGCCAAAAACATTCAGTACTTC
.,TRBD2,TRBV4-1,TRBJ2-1,CASSQEGSGGAWNEQFF,TGCGCCAGCAGCCAAGAGGGTAGCGGGGGGGCTTGGAATGAGCAGTTCTTC
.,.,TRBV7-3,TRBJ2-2,CASSLGGSSGELFF,TGTGCCAGCAGCTTGGGGGGTTCGTCCGGGGAGCTGTTTTTT
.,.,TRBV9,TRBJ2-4,CASSGGGTLAKNIQYF,TGTGCCAGCAGCGGTGGCGGGACCTTAGCCAAAAACATTCAGTACTTC
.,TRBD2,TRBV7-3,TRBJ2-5,CASSLRGGGRETQYF,TGTGCCAGCAGCTTACGGGGCGGGGGTAGGGAGACCCAGTACTTC
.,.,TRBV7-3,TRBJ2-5,CASSLGGVGETQYF,TGTGCCAGCAGCTTAGGCGGGGTCGGAGAGACCCAGTACTTC
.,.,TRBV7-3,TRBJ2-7,CASRSGKGSYEQYF,TGTGCCAGCAGGTCAGGGAAGGGCTCCTACGAGCAGTACTTC
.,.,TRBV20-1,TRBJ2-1,CSARGYNEQFF,TGCAGTGCTAGAGGTTACAATGAGCAGTTCTTC
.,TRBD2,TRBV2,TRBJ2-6,CASSDRTRETNVLTF,TGTGCCAGCAGTGACCGGACTAGGGAAACCAACGTCCTGACTTTC
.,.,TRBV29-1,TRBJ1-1,CSVAKGENTEAFF,TGCAGCGTTGCGAAGGGAGAGAACACTGAAGCTTTCTTT
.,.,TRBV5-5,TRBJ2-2,CASSSGVAGELFF,TGTGCCAGCAGTTCAGGGGTAGCCGGGGAGCTGTTTTTT
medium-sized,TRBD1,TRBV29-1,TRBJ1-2,CSVESQGADYGYTF,TGCAGCGTTGAGTCGCAGGGGGCAGACTATGGCTACACCTTC
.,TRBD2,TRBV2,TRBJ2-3,CASNPFSGASTDTQYF,TGTGCCAGCAACCCTTTTAGCGGGGCTAGCACAGATACGCAGTATTTT
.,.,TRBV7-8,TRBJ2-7,CASRWSEGSYEQYF,TGTGCCAGCAGGTGGTCGGAGGGTTCCTACGAGCAGTACTTC
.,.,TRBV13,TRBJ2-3,CASSLFTSLVSDTQYF,TGTGCCAGCAGCCTGTTCACTAGCTTGGTTTCAGATACGCAGTATTTT
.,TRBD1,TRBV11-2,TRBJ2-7,CASGEGQGAMTYEQYF,TGTGCCAGCGGCGAAGGACAGGGGGCTATGACCTACGAGCAGTACTTC
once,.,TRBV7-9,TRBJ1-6,CASSFTDGNSPLHF,TGTGCCAGCAGCTTTACGGACGGGAATTCACCCCTCCACTTT
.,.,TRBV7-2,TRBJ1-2,CASSLVWSNGYTF,TGTGCCAGCAGCTTAGTATGGTCGAACGGCTACACCTTC
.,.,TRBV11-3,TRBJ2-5,CASSLDRHGGRSETQYF,TGTGCCAGCAGCTTAGATCGACACGGGGGGCGCAGCGAGACCCAGTACTTC
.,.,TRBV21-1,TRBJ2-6,CASSKDRGAGANVLTF,TGTGCCAGCAGCAAGGACAGGGGGGCTGGGGCCAACGTCCTGACTTTC
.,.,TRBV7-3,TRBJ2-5,CASSHGSGETQYF,TGTGCCAGCAGCCACGGCTCAGGGGAGACCCAGTACTTC
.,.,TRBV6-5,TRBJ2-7,CASSPNNNYEQYF,TGTGCCAGCAGCCCCAACAATAACTACGAGCAGTACTTC
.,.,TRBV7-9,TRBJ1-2,CASSLEVTPNYGYTF,TGTGCCAGCAGCTTAGAAGTTACACCTAACTATGGCTACACCTTC
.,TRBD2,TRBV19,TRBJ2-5,CASRGLAGYQETQYF,TGTGCCAGTAGGGGACTAGCGGGGTACCAAGAGACCCAGTACTTC
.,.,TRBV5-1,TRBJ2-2,CASSFRQADTGELFF,TGCGCCAGCAGCTTTCGTCAGGCGGACACCGGGGAGCTGTTTTTT
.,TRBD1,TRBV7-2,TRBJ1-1,CASSPIAQGWTEAFF,TGTGCCAGCAGCCCTATCGCACAGGGGTGGACTGAAGCTTTCTTT
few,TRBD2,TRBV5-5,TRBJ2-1,CASSKRNPGLAGDEQFF,TGTGCCAGCAGCAAACGCAACCCAGGACTAGCGGGTGATGAGCAGTTCTTC
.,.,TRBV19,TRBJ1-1,CASSIWGDTEAFF,TGTGCCAGTAGTATATGGGGGGACACTGAAGCTTTCTTT
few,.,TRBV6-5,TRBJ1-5,CASRGPDLRNQPQHF,TGTGCCAGCAGGGGACCGGACCTACGCAATCAGCCCCAGCATTTT
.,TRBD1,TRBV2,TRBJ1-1,CASSHTGEGQLEAFF,TGTGCCAGCAGTCATACCGGAGAGGGACAGCTTGAAGCTTTCTTT
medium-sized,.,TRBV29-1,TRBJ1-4,CSAVKGEGKLFF,TGCAGCGCCGTTAAGGGGGAAGGAAAACTGTTTTTT
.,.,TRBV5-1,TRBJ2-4,CASSLAATVKNIQYF,TGCGCCAGCAGCTTAGCGGCTACGGTCAAAAACATTCAGTACTTC
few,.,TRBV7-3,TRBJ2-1,CASSLFIAALNEQFF,TGTGCCAGCAGCTTGTTTATCGCCGCCCTAAATGAGCAGTTCTTC
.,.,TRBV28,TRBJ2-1,CASSDNNKLVCEQFF,TGTGCCAGCAGCGACAATAATAAACTAGTATGTGAGCAGTTCTTC
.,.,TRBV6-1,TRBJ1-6,CASTLDSSYNSPLHF,TGTGCCAGCACCTTAGACAGCTCCTATAATTCACCCCTCCACTTT
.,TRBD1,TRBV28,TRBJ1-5,CASSSGQGSNQPQHF,TGTGCCAGCAGTTCCGGACAGGGGAGCAATCAGCCCCAGCATTTT
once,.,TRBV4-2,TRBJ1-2,CASSHGISRGNYGYTF,TGTGCCAGCAGCCACGGGATCTCTAGAGGGAACTATGGCTACACCTTC
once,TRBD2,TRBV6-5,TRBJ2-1,CASSYSRVAGYEQFF,TGTGCCAGCAGTTACTCGAGGGTAGCGGGGTATGAGCAGTTCTTC
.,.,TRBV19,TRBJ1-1,CASIPLGRDTEAFF,TGTGCCAGTATCCCCCTGGGGAGGGACACTGAAGCTTTCTTT
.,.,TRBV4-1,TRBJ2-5,CASSQGWGVVQETQYF,TGCGCCAGCAGCCAGGGGTGGGGGGTCGTACAAGAGACCCAGTACTTC
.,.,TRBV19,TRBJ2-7,CASSIAGPRSDEQYF,TGTGCCAGTAGTATAGCAGGACCCCGTTCGGACGAGCAGTACTTC
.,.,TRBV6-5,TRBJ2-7,CASRLQEYYEQYF,TGTGCCAGCAGGCTACAGGAGTACTACGAGCAGTACTTC
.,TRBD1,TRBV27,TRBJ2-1,CASSLTRTGGTEQFF,TGTGCCAGCAGTTTAACCCGGACAGGGGGGACTGAGCAGTTCTTC
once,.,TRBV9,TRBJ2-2,CASSPPSGSSPGELFF,TGTGCCAGCAGCCCCCCCTCTGGGTCTAGCCCGGGGGAGCTGTTTTTT
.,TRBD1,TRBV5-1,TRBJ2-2,CASSTRTGNTGELFF,TGCGCCAGCAGCACCCGGACAGGGAACACCGGGGAGCTGTTTTTT
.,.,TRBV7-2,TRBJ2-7,CASSSRGGDEQYF,TGTGCCAGCAGCTCGAGGGGCGGGGACGAGCAGTACTTC
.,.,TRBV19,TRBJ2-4,CASSTADLNIQYF,TGTGCCAGTAGTACCGCGGACCTAAACATTCAGTACTTC
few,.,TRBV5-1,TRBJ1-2,CASSWRGEGGYTF,TGCGCCAGCAGCTGGAGGGGAGAGGGGGGCTACACCTTC
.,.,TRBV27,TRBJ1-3,CASSQDSSSGNTIYF,TGTGCCAGCAGTCAGGACTCGAGCTCTGGAAACACCATATATTTT
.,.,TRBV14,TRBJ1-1,CASRLTGKAFF,TGTGCCAGCAGGTTGACGGGGAAAGCTTTCTTT
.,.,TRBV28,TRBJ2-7,CANSWAGSYEQYF,TGTGCCAACAGCTGGGCCGGTTCCTACGAGCAGTACTTC
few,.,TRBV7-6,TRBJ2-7,CASSLEVGSSYEQYF,TGTGCCAGCAGCTTAGAAGTTGGCTCCTCCTACGAGCAGTACTTC
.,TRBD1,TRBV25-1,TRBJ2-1,CASRETGPYNEQFF,TGTGCCAGCAGAGAGACAGGGCCATACAATGAGCAGTTCTTC